This paragraph covers one T cell receptor beta chain sequence. What it recognizes is unknown. V shed 3 bases and J shed 0 bases, with 11 bases lying between them. This CDR3 has 16 residues. Per the germline V gene, CDR1 is MNHNS and CDR2 is SASEGT. This entry comes from a study of cytomegalovirus exposure and HLA in healthy donors. The study, taken as a whole, reports: Reports showed the classifier diagnosing cytomegalovirus status with high specificity and sensitivity. The investigators catalogued 164 TCR beta chains as cytomegalovirus-associated.

Sequencing used immunoSEQ multiplex PCR; TCRdb keeps in-frame clones, though not all of them. Of about 250,000 clones listed, roughly nine tenths were seen once; the top ten hold around 13%. This rearrangement joins TRBV6-1 to TRBJ2-2; D remains ambiguous. Sequencing was carried out using PBMCs. This clonotype originated in a man aged 18 to 30 in good health and CMV-seropositive. CDR3 amino acids: CASSDPSIANTGELFF. The CDR3 DNA reads as TGTGCCAGCAGTGACCCCAGCATCGCGAACACCGGGGAGCTGTTTTTT.